The clone carrying this T cell receptor beta chain was seen a single time. CDR1 and CDR2 from the germline V gene are SEHNR and FQNEAQ (reference sequence). Trimming removed 3 bases at V and 7 bases at J, with 24 bases between. This CDR3 contains 17 residues. The data were taken from a study of blood T cell repertoires in COVID-19. Produced via immunoSEQ multiplex PCR; TCRdb's table is partial and in-frame only. The table shows some 130,000 clones, with 80% occurring only once. The TCR comes from a man aged 65 to 79 with acute or convalescent COVID-19. This chain uses TRBV7-9 with TRBJ1-2, with D perhaps TRBD1 (5 bases). Specimen: peripheral blood. CDR3: CASSFFVGTQEGSGYTF. For the CDR3, the DNA is TGTGCCAGCAGCTTTTTTGTCGGGACGCAGGAGGGGAGTGGCTACACCTTC.